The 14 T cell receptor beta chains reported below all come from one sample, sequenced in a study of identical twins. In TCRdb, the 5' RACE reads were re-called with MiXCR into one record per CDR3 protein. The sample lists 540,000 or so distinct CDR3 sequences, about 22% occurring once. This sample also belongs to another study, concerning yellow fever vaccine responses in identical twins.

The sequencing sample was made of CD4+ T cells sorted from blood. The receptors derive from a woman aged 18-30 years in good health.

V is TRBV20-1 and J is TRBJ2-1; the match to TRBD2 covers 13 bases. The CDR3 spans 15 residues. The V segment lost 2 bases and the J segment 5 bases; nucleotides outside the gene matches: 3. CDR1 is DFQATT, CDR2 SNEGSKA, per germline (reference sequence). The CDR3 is CSARRLAGGNNEQFF. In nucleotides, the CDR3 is TGCAGTGCTAGACGACTAGCGGGAGGAAACAATGAGCAGTTCTTC.

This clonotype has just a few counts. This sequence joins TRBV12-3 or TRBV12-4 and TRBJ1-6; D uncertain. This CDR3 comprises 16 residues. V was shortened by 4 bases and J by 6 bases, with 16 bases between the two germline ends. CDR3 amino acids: CASSSSSGRGNSPLHF. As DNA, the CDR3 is TGTGCCAGCAGTTCCTCGTCAGGACGGGGTAATTCACCCCTCCACTTT.

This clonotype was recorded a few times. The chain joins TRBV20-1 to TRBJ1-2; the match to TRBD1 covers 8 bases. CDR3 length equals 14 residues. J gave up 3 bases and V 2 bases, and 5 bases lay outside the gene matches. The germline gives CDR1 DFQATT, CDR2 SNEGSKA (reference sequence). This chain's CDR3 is CSARTDRGDYGYTF. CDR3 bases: TGCAGTGCTAGAACCGACAGGGGTGACTATGGCTACACCTTC.

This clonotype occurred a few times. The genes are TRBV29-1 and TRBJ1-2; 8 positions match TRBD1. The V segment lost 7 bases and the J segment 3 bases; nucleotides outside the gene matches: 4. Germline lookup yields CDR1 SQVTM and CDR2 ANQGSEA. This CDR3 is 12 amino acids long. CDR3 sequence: CSENRGDYGYTF. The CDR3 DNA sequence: TGCAGCGAAAACAGGGGGGACTATGGCTACACCTTC. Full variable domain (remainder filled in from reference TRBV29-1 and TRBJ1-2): SAVISQKPSRDICQRGTSLTIQCQVDSQVTMMFWYRQQPGQSLTLIATANQGSEATYESGFVIDKFPISRPNLTFSTLTVSNMSPEDSSIYLCSENRGDYGYTFGSGTRLTVV.

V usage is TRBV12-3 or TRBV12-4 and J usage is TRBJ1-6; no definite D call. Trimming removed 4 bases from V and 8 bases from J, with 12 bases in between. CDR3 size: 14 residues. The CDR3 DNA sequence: TGTGCCAGCAGTTGGCGCCAGCGGGATTCACCCCTCCACTTT. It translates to CASSWRQRDSPLHF.

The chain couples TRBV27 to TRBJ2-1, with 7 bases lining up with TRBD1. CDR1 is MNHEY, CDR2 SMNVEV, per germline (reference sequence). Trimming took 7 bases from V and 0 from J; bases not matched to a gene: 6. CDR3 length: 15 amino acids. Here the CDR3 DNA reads TGTGCCAGCACCCGGACAGGTGGCTCCTACAATGAGCAGTTCTTC. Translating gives CASTRTGGSYNEQFF.

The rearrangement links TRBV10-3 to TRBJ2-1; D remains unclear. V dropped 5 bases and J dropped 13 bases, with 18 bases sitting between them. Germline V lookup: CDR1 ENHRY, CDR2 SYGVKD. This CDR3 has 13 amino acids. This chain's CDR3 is CAISQQARRPQFF. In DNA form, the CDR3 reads TGTGCCATCAGTCAGCAGGCGCGGCGACCTCAGTTCTTC.

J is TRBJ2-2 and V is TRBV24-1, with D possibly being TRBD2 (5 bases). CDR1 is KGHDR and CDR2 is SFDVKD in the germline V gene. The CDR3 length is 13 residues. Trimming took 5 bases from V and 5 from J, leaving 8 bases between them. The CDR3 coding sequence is TGTGCCACCAGTGGAAGGAGGACCGGGGAGCTGTTTTTT. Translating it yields CATSGRRTGELFF.

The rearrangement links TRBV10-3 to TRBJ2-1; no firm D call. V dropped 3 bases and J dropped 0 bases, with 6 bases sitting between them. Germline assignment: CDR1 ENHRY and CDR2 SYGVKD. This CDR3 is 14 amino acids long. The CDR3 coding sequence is TGTGCCATCAGTGACTCGGGCTCCTACAATGAGCAGTTCTTC. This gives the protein CAISDSGSYNEQFF.

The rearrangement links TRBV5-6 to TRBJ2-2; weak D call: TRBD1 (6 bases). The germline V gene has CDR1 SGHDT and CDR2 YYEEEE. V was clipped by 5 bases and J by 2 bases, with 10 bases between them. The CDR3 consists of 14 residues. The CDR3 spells CASRGAVNTGELFF. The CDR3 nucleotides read TGTGCCAGCAGGGGGGCAGTCAACACCGGGGAGCTGTTTTTT.

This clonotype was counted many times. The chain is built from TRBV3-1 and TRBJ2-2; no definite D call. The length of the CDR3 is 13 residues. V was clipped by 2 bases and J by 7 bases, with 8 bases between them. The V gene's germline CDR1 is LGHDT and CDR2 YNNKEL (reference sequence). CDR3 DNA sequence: TGTGCCAGCAGCCAAAGGGTGAACGGGGAGCTGTTTTTT. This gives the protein CASSQRVNGELFF.

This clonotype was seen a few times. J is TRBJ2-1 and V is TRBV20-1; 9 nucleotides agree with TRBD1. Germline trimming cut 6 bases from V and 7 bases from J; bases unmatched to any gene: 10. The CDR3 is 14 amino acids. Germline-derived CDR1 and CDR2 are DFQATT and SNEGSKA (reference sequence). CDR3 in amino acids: CSAIDRGVPNEQFF. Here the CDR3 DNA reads TGCAGTGCAATCGACAGGGGGGTTCCTAATGAGCAGTTCTTC.

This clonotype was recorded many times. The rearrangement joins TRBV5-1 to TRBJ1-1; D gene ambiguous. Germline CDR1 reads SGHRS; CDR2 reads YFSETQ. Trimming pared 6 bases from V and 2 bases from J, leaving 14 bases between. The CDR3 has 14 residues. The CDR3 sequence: CASTEPGINTEAFF. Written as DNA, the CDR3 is TGCGCCAGCACCGAACCCGGAATCAACACTGAAGCTTTCTTT.

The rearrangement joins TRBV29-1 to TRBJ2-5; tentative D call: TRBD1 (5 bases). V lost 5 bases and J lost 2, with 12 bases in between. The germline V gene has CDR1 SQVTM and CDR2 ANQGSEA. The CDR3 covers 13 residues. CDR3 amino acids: CSVRQGNQETQYF. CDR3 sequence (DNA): TGCAGCGTTCGGCAGGGCAATCAAGAGACCCAGTACTTC.